These 14 T cell receptor beta chains were all obtained from the same sample, sequenced in a study of blood T cell repertoires in COVID-19. Assay used: immunoSEQ multiplex PCR; TCRdb lists only in-frame clones, some missing. The sample yields some 70,000 clones, 70% to 90% seen once. Specimen: peripheral blood. The receptors here all came from a woman aged 45-65 years with COVID-19, enrolled during active disease.

The chain joins TRBV29-1 to TRBJ1-1; D may be TRBD1 (6 bases). The CDR3 contains 15 residues. Trimming removed 7 bases at V and 5 bases at J, with 23 bases between. Germline V gives CDR1 SQVTM, CDR2 ANQGSEA. DNA for the CDR3: TGCAGCGGTGCATTATTTGAGACAGGTGAAACTGAAGCTTTCTTT. The encoded protein is CSGALFETGETEAFF.

This chain joins TRBV6-1 and TRBJ1-5; tentative D call: TRBD1 (6 bases). The V end lost 0 bases, the J end lost 6 bases, and 12 bases lay between the germline ends. The CDR3 length is 15 residues. CDR1 and CDR2 from the germline V gene are MNHNS and SASEGT. DNA for the CDR3: TGTGCCAGCAGTGAAGCGGGCAGGGGTTCTCAGCCCCAGCATTTT. This translates into CASSEAGRGSQPQHF.

The chain recombines TRBV6-5 with TRBJ2-7; 7 bases map to TRBD1. Per the germline V gene, CDR1 is MNHEY and CDR2 is SVGAGI. V shed 0 bases and J 4 bases; nucleotides not matched to a gene: 6. The CDR3 extends over 15 amino acids. CDR3 coding DNA: TGTGCCAGCAGTTACTCCCGGGACAGTCGGTACGAGCAGTACTTC. Its protein is CASSYSRDSRYEQYF.

This sequence joins TRBV2 and TRBJ2-2, with TRBD2 matching over 9 bases. V lost 7 bases and J lost 5; bases outside the gene matches: 11. In germline, CDR1 is SNHLY, CDR2 FYNNEI. The CDR3 spans 16 residues. The CDR3 sequence is CASTLAGGPGTGELFF. The CDR3 nucleotides read TGTGCCAGCACTCTTGCGGGAGGGCCGGGAACCGGGGAGCTGTTTTTT.

This clone was picked up one time. This chain joins TRBV28 and TRBJ1-6, with TRBD1 matching 8 bases. The germline V gene has CDR1 MDHEN and CDR2 SYDVKM. This CDR3 contains 15 residues. Unmatched junction bases numbered 5, after V lost 3 bases and J lost 7 bases. The CDR3 DNA reads as TGTGCCAGCAGTTTTCTCTCAGGGGGCAATTCACCCCTCCACTTT. It is translated as CASSFLSGGNSPLHF.

This rearrangement joins TRBV28 to TRBJ1-5, with D possibly being TRBD1 (5 bases). The CDR3 has 14 residues. Germline V gives CDR1 MDHEN, CDR2 SYDVKM. V was shortened by 6 bases and J by 3 bases, with 12 bases between the two germline ends. The CDR3 reads CASSWQGLNQPQHF. The CDR3 bases are TGTGCCAGCAGCTGGCAGGGCCTCAATCAGCCCCAGCATTTT.

The chain links TRBV6-6 to TRBJ1-4; D unclear. CDR1 and CDR2 from the germline V gene are MNHNY and SVGAGI (reference sequence). Trimming stripped 2 bases from V and 9 bases from J, with 13 bases between. This CDR3 contains 14 residues. The CDR3 loop is CASSYRAAGKKLFF. The CDR3 DNA reads as TGTGCCAGCAGTTACCGGGCGGCGGGGAAAAAACTGTTTTTT.

The V and J genes are TRBV9 and TRBJ2-3, with 7 bases lining up with TRBD2. The CDR3 length is 16 residues. The V and J ends lost 0 bases and 5 bases, in that order; junction bases with no gene match: 9. Per the germline V gene, CDR1 is SGDLS and CDR2 is YYNGEE. CDR3 nucleotides: TGTGCCAGCAGCGTAGATGCCGCGGGAGTGTTAGATACGCAGTATTTT. It yields the protein CASSVDAAGVLDTQYF.

The CDR3 reads CAIRTGRGFGYTF. CDR3 DNA sequence: TGTGCCATCCGGACAGGACGGGGGTTTGGCTACACCTTC. This chain links TRBV28 with TRBJ1-2; TRBD1 aligns across 7 bases. This CDR3 has 13 amino acids. CDR1 and CDR2 (germline): MDHEN, SYDVKM. The V segment lost 10 bases and the J segment 7 bases; nucleotides outside the gene matches: 12.

The chain combines TRBV30 with TRBJ2-4, with D perhaps TRBD2 (6 bases). This CDR3 comprises 17 residues. V lost 2 bases, J lost 1 base, and 18 bases lay in between. Germline V gene data show CDR1 as GTSNPN and CDR2 as SVGIG (reference sequence). In nucleotides, the CDR3 is TGTGCCTGGAGTACGGGGGAGGCCCGGCTCGCCAAAAACATTCAGTACTTC. Amino acids: CAWSTGEARLAKNIQYF.

This sequence joins TRBV6-6 and TRBJ2-7; 8 positions agree with TRBD2. Unmatched junction bases numbered 10, after V lost 6 bases and J lost 0 bases. CDR1 MNHNY and CDR2 SVGAGI come from the germline V gene (reference sequence). This CDR3 comprises 16 residues. CDR3 loop: CASSRTGSGGSYEQYF. The CDR3 DNA sequence: TGTGCCAGCAGCCGGACGGGGAGCGGGGGCTCCTACGAGCAGTACTTC.

The chain employs TRBV7-2 and TRBJ2-1; the match to TRBD1 covers 10 bases. Germline trimming cut 4 bases from V and 7 bases from J; bases unmatched to any gene: 7. This CDR3 contains 15 residues. Per germline, CDR1 SGHTA and CDR2 FQGNSA. Written as DNA, the CDR3 is TGTGCCAGCAGCTACCGACAGGGGGCGGGAAATGAGCAGTTCTTC. It codes for CASSYRQGAGNEQFF.

This chain connects TRBV3-1 (or the pseudogene TRBV3-2) to TRBJ2-7, with D possibly being TRBD1 (6 bases). The CDR3 contains 15 residues. Trimming cost V 4 bases and J 4 bases, with 17 bases left between them. The germline CDR1 and CDR2 sequences are LGHDT and YNNKEL (reference sequence). The CDR3 DNA follows: TGTGCCAGCAGCCGTTCCCAGGGGAGTATGTACGAGCAGTACTTC. This sequence encodes CASSRSQGSMYEQYF.

This clone was seen a single time. The chain couples TRBV5-1 to TRBJ2-1; 7 nucleotides agree with TRBD2. Germline V gene lookup returns CDR1 SGHRS and CDR2 YFSETQ. The V segment lost 4 bases and the J segment 7 bases; nucleotides outside the gene matches: 8. The CDR3 runs to 14 residues. In nucleotides, the CDR3 is TGCGCCAGCAGCGGTGATAGCGGGTGGAATGAGCAGTTCTTC. Translation gives CASSGDSGWNEQFF.